Listed below are T cell receptor beta chains from one sample, sequenced in a study of blood T cell repertoires in COVID-19. Some clones are missing from TCRdb's copy, which holds only in-frame ones; the method was immunoSEQ multiplex PCR. The sample consists of 450,000 to 600,000 clones, roughly 87% of them appearing once. Material for sequencing was PBMCs or T cells enriched from blood (not recorded which). Receptors originate from a woman between 18 and 29 years old who had recovered from COVID-19. The CDR3 runs from the conserved cysteine through the conserved F or W. D genes are given only for firm matches. Only some rows state a clone size, as once, few, many or a class for expanded clones.

>TRBV19|few|TRBD1|TRBJ1-2
TGTGCCAGTAGTCTCTCTATTGAGGGGGCGGATGGCTACACCTTC
CASSLSIEGADGYTF
>TRBV3-1/TRBV3-2|NA|NA|TRBJ2-1
TGTGCCAGCAGCCAAACGGGGTACAATGAGCAGTTCTTC
CASSQTGYNEQFF
>TRBV18|NA|NA|TRBJ1-5
TGTGCCAGCTCCCCCAGTCCCAGCGGACAGCCCCAGCATTTT
CASSPSPSGQPQHF
>TRBV4-1|NA|NA|TRBJ2-3
TGCGCCAGCAGCCAAGGGCGACCAGCCCCTTACGGGACGCAGTATTTT
CASSQGRPAPYGTQYF
>TRBV2|NA|NA|TRBJ2-2
TGTGCCAGCAGTACTCGCGGGGCCGGGGAGCTGTTTTTT
CASSTRGAGELFF
>TRBV27|NA|NA|TRBJ1-2
TGTGCCAGCAGTTTAACCTCGGAGGCCCCCTATGGCTACACCTTC
CASSLTSEAPYGYTF
>TRBV30|NA|TRBD2|TRBJ2-3
TGTGCCTGGAGTGTCGGCGGGGGAGAAGATACGCAGTATTTT
CAWSVGGGEDTQYF
>TRBV19|NA|NA|TRBJ1-2
TGTGCCAGTAGTGAACAGGCCACCTATGGCTACACCTTC
CASSEQATYGYTF
>TRBV29-1|NA|NA|TRBJ1-2
TGCAGCGTTGAAGATGTAAATGGCTACACCTTC
CSVEDVNGYTF
>TRBV6-5|NA|TRBD1|TRBJ1-2
TGTGCCAGCGGCGACAGGGCTGGCTACACCTTC
CASGDRAGYTF